One and the same sample provided the 9 T cell receptor beta chains below, sequenced in a study of blood T cell repertoires in COVID-19. The assay was immunoSEQ multiplex PCR, and TCRdb's table has in-frame clones only and misses some. The sample lists 100,000 to 150,000 clones; 81% were seen once. Sequencing used peripheral blood. These receptor sequences come from a man aged 25-45 years with COVID-19, enrolled during active disease.

This chain connects TRBV6-5 to TRBJ1-2; D unclear. V gave up 0 bases and J gave up 6 bases, with 5 bases separating them. This CDR3 is 12 amino acids long. Germline V gene sequence: CDR1 MNHEY, CDR2 SVGAGI. This CDR3 reads CASSYSGDGYTF. The CDR3 nucleotides are TGTGCCAGCAGTTACTCCGGAGATGGCTACACCTTC.

To note about this clone: At the DNA level, this CDR3 is encoded by other sequences in the same sample as well. The chain employs TRBV5-6 and TRBJ1-1; D unclear. This CDR3 comprises 15 residues. Germline V CDR1 and CDR2: SGHDT, YYEEEE. Trimming removed 0 bases at V and 7 bases at J, with 16 bases between. The CDR3 loop reads CASSLGRIREDEAFF. CDR3 nucleotide sequence: TGTGCCAGCAGCTTGGGCCGTATAAGGGAGGATGAAGCTTTCTTT.

The V and J genes are TRBV30 and TRBJ1-2, with 10 bases aligning to TRBD1. CDR1 GTSNPN and CDR2 SVGIG come from the germline V gene (reference sequence). The CDR3 totals 13 residues. J gave up 4 bases and V 3 bases, and 2 bases lay outside the gene matches. CDR3 region: CAWRTGGSYGYTF. The CDR3 DNA reads as TGTGCCTGGAGGACAGGGGGCTCCTATGGCTACACCTTC.

This chain joins TRBV7-2 and TRBJ1-5; D remains ambiguous. The germline V gene has CDR1 SGHTA and CDR2 FQGNSA. The V and J ends lost 3 bases and 5 bases respectively, with 11 bases between them. The CDR3 length is 14 residues. The CDR3 region has the DNA TGTGCCAGCAGCTTGTCGGGTGGATATCAGCCCCAGCATTTT. Protein: CASSLSGGYQPQHF.

This chain links TRBV28 with TRBJ2-5; D perhaps matches TRBD2 (6 bases). Trimming took 5 bases from V and 1 from J, leaving 20 bases between them. This CDR3 contains 17 residues. The germline gives CDR1 MDHEN, CDR2 SYDVKM. CDR3 in amino acids: CASSPKGGLLFQETQYF. DNA of the CDR3: TGTGCCAGCAGTCCCAAGGGAGGCCTACTCTTCCAAGAGACCCAGTACTTC.

The chain joins TRBV30 to TRBJ1-1, with 10 bases lining up with TRBD1. V trimming: 7 bases; J trimming: 11 bases; junction bases outside the gene matches: 13. This CDR3 contains 13 residues. Germline CDR1 reads GTSNPN; CDR2 reads SVGIG (reference sequence). The CDR3 loop reads CASANRQGANAFF. The CDR3 DNA is TGTGCCTCCGCGAATAGACAGGGGGCGAATGCTTTCTTT. Filled out from reference TRBV30 and TRBJ1-1, the complete variable domain reads SQTIHQWPATLVQPVGSPLSLECTVEGTSNPNLYWYRQAAGRGLQLLFYSVGIGQISSEVPQNLSASRPQDRQFILSSKKLLLSDSGFYLCASANRQGANAFFGQGTRLTVV.

The rearrangement joins TRBV7-9 to TRBJ1-2, with a tentative D call TRBD1 (5 bases). Germline loops: CDR1 SEHNR, CDR2 FQNEAQ (reference sequence). The CDR3 length is 16 residues. The germline V and J ends were trimmed by 0 bases and 2 bases, with 13 bases remaining between them. CDR3 protein: CASSLARIGGNYGYTF. The CDR3 nucleotides are TGTGCCAGCAGCTTAGCACGTATCGGGGGAAACTATGGCTACACCTTC.

The chain recombines TRBV5-1 with TRBJ2-7; D remains ambiguous. Germline V gives CDR1 SGHRS, CDR2 YFSETQ. The CDR3 has 14 amino acids. The V end was cut by 0 bases, the J end by 0 bases, with 7 bases between. In DNA form, the CDR3 reads TGCGCCAGCAGCTTGGCCCCCCACTCCTACGAGCAGTACTTC. This sequence encodes CASSLAPHSYEQYF. The variable domain in full, completed from reference TRBV5-1 and TRBJ2-7, reads KAGVTQTPRYLIKTRGQQVTLSCSPISGHRSVSWYQQTPGQGLQFLFEYFSETQRNKGNFPGRFSGRQFSNSRSEMNVSTLELGDSALYLCASSLAPHSYEQYFGPGTRLTVT.

This chain links TRBV9 with TRBJ2-4; TRBD1 is a possible D gene (5 bases). The CDR3 length is 14 residues. Trimming removed 0 bases from V and 9 bases from J, with 13 bases in between. CDR1 and CDR2 (germline): SGDLS, YYNGEE. The DNA of the CDR3 is TGTGCCAGCAGCGTAGCCACAGGTTACGGCATTCAGTACTTC. This codes for CASSVATGYGIQYF.